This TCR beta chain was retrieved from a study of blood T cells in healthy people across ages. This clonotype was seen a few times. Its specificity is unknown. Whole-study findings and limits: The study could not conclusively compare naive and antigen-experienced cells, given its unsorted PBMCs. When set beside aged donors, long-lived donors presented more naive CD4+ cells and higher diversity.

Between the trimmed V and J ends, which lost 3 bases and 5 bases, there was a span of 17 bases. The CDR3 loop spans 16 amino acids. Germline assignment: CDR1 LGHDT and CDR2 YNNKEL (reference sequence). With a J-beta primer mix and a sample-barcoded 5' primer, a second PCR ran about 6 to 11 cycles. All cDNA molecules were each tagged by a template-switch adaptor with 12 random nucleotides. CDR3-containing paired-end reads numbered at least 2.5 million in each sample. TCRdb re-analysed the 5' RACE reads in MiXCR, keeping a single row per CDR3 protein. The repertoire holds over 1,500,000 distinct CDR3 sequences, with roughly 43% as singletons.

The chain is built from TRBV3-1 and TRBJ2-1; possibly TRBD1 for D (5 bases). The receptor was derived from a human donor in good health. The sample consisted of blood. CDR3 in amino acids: CASSHGLAGLNNEQFF. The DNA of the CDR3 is TGTGCCAGCAGCCATGGTTTGGCAGGGCTAAACAATGAGCAGTTCTTC.